Following are 6 T cell receptor beta chains from one sample sequenced in a study of cytomegalovirus exposure and HLA in healthy donors. 13 Jbeta primers and 60 Vbeta primers were used for the PCR. Assay: immunoSEQ multiplex PCR; the TCRdb copy retains only in-frame clones and omits some. The sample lists about 120,000 clones, over 65% occurring once. Source material: PBMCs. All receptors derive from a man under 40 in good health and CMV-seropositive.

The V and J genes are TRBV11-2 and TRBJ2-7; tentative D call: TRBD2 (7 bases). Germline V gives CDR1 SGHAT, CDR2 FQNNGV. Trimming took 5 bases from V and 3 from J, leaving 23 bases between them. The CDR3 spans 17 residues. The CDR3: CASSHTRGGGAFYEQYF. CDR3 in DNA: TGTGCCAGCAGCCATACCCGGGGCGGGGGCGCCTTCTACGAGCAGTACTTC.

The rearrangement uses TRBV2 and TRBJ1-6, with 10 bases identical to TRBD1. Germline-derived CDR1 and CDR2 are SNHLY and FYNNEI. This CDR3 comprises 14 residues. V lost 6 bases and J lost 9; bases outside the gene matches: 5. The CDR3 reads CASSLTGGISPLHF. Here the CDR3 DNA reads TGTGCCAGCAGCCTGACAGGGGGCATTTCACCCCTCCACTTT.

The chain uses TRBV7-9 and TRBJ1-1; possible D gene TRBD1, 5 bases. The CDR3 spans 13 residues. The germline CDR1 and CDR2 sequences are SEHNR and FQNEAQ (reference sequence). V shed 4 bases and J shed 4 bases, with 10 bases lying between them. The CDR3 region has the DNA TGTGCCAGCAGCTCCCCCGGGGGCACTGAAGCTTTCTTT. Encoded protein: CASSSPGGTEAFF.

The V gene is TRBV6-5, the J gene TRBJ2-5, with D possibly TRBD1 on 6 matching bases. The better agreement between TRBJ2-7 and the DNA end casts doubt on the J call. CDR1 MNHEY and CDR2 SVGAGI come from the germline V gene. CDR3 size: 13 residues. The CDR3 DNA reads TGTGCCAGCAGTCAGGACAGTGCCTACGAGCAGTACTTC. It codes for CASSQDSAYEQYF.

This chain links TRBV6-5 with TRBJ1-2; D is possibly TRBD1 (5 bases). The germline CDR1 and CDR2 sequences are MNHEY and SVGAGI. The CDR3 sequence is 15 residues long. Trimming took off 0 bases at V and 2 bases at J, with 10 bases between the two ends. The CDR3 region is CASSYSEGMNYGYTF. The CDR3 region has the DNA TGTGCCAGCAGTTACTCGGAGGGGATGAACTATGGCTACACCTTC.

The chain uses TRBV5-4 and TRBJ2-1, with 13 bases matching TRBD2. Germline CDR1 and CDR2: SGHNT and YYREEE (reference sequence). V shed 4 bases, J shed 0 bases, and the junction held 4 bases outside the gene matches. There are 17 residues in the CDR3. CDR3 amino acids: CASSQGLAGSSYNEQFF. CDR3 sequence (DNA): TGTGCCAGCAGCCAGGGACTAGCGGGGAGCTCCTACAATGAGCAGTTCTTC.